This T cell receptor beta chain was observed in a study of T cell responses to AZD1222 COVID-19 vaccine. Turning to this clone: Its antigen is undetermined.

Profiling relied on immunoSEQ multiplex PCR, and the TCRdb table lists in-frame clones only, not all of them. The sample shows a few hundred thousand clones, 85% to 95% of them seen only once. The CDR3 is made up of 13 amino acids. From germline, CDR1 is SGHRS and CDR2 YFSETQ. V shed 1 base and J shed 5 bases, with 10 bases lying between them. Study-wide points: Only after the peak T cell response were repertoires sampled.

The genes are TRBV5-1 and TRBJ2-7, with D possibly being TRBD1 (5 bases). This clonotype was obtained from an adult in good health. The sample was peripheral blood, taken on day 0 of AZD1222 vaccination. The CDR3 loop reads CASSLRRAHEQYF. The CDR3 nucleotides are TGCGCCAGCAGCTTGCGCAGGGCACACGAGCAGTACTTC.